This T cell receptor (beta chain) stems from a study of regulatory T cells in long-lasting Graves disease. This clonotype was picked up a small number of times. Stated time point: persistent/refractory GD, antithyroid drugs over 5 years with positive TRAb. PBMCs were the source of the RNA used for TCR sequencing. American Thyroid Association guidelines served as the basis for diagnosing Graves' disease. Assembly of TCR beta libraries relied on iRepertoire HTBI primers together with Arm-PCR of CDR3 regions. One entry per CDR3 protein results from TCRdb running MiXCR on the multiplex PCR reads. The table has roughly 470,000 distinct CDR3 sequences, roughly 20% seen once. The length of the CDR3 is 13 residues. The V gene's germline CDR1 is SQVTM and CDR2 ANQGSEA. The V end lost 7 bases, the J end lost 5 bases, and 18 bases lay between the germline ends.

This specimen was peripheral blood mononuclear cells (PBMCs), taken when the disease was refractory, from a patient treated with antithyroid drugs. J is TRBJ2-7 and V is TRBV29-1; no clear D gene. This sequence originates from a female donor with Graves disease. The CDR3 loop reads CSENPVVADEQYF. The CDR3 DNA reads TGCAGCGAGAACCCCGTCGTGGCCGACGAGCAGTACTTC.